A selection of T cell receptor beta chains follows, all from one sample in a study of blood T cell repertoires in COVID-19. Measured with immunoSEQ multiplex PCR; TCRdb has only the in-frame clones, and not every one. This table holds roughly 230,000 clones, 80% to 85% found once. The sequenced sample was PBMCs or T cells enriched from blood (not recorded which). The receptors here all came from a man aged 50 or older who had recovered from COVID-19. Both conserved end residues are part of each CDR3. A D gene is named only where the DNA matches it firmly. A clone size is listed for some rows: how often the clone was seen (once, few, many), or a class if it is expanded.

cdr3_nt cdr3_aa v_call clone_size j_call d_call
TGTGCTAGTGGTCCCCCGGGTTTAGAAAAACTGTTTTTT CASGPPGLEKLFF TRBV12-5 - TRBJ1-4 -
TGTGCCAGCAGTTTTAGCGGGAGTAAATCCTACGAGCAGTACTTC CASSFSGSKSYEQYF TRBV6-2/TRBV6-3 - TRBJ2-7 TRBD2
TGTGCCAGCAGCTCACTCCATGAGCAGTTCTTC CASSSLHEQFF TRBV11-3 once TRBJ2-1 -
TGTGCCAGCAGCTTTTCAGAAAATTCACCCCTCCACTTT CASSFSENSPLHF TRBV7-9 - TRBJ1-6 -
TGTGCCACCTCCCCTGACAGGAAAAGCTACGAGCAGTACTTC CATSPDRKSYEQYF TRBV18 few TRBJ2-7 -
TGTGCCAGCAGCGGGACAGGCCGGTACGAGCAGTACTTC CASSGTGRYEQYF TRBV27 - TRBJ2-7 TRBD1
TGTGCCATCAGTGCGACAGGGCCTAATGAAAAACTGTTTTTT CAISATGPNEKLFF TRBV10-3 - TRBJ1-4 TRBD1
TGCGCCAGCAGCCAGAGGGGGGGTGGGGCCAACGTCCTGACTTTC CASSQRGGGANVLTF TRBV5-1 - TRBJ2-6 -
TGTGCCAGCAGCTTAACAGGGGGCTATAATCAGCCCCAGCATTTT CASSLTGGYNQPQHF TRBV11-2 - TRBJ1-5 TRBD1
TGTGCCATCAGTGAGGCCGGGTCAAAAAACATTCAGTACTTC CAISEAGSKNIQYF TRBV10-3 - TRBJ2-4 -
TGTGCCATCAGCATCGACAGCCAGAACACTGAAGCTTTCTTT CAISIDSQNTEAFF TRBV10-3 - TRBJ1-1 -
TGTGCCAGCAGTTTAGGACTAGCGGGAAACAATGAGCAGTTCTTC CASSLGLAGNNEQFF TRBV6-5 - TRBJ2-1 TRBD2
TGTGCCAGCAGTTTCACAGGGGTTAGCTATGGCTACACCTTC CASSFTGVSYGYTF TRBV27 - TRBJ1-2 TRBD1
TGTGCCAGCAGCGTAGGGACAGGGTTTGGAGATACGCAGTATTTT CASSVGTGFGDTQYF TRBV9 few TRBJ2-3 TRBD1
TGCGCCAGCAGCGGGGCTTTGACAGGGTTGGGGACTGAAGCTTTCTTT CASSGALTGLGTEAFF TRBV5-1 - TRBJ1-1 TRBD1
TGTGCCAGCAGCTTAGGGTTCGGGCAGTTCTTC CASSLGFGQFF TRBV11-3 few TRBJ2-1 -
TGTGCCAGCAGTCCAAACGGGATTTCCTACGAGCAGTACTTC CASSPNGISYEQYF TRBV6-5 - TRBJ2-7 -
TGCGCCAGCAGCACCCGGACAGCGAACACTGAAGCTTTCTTT CASSTRTANTEAFF TRBV5-1 - TRBJ1-1 -
TGTGCCAGCAGCTGGCAACAGGGGGGCCGCGAGCAGTACTTC CASSWQQGGREQYF TRBV7-2 - TRBJ2-7 TRBD1
TGCGCCAGCAGCGGCACAGGGCCTAATGGGGCCAACGTCCTGACTTTC CASSGTGPNGANVLTF TRBV5-1 - TRBJ2-6 -
TGTGCCATCAGGGGGACAGGGGGGTGGGAGCAGTACTTC CAIRGTGGWEQYF TRBV10-3 - TRBJ2-7 TRBD1
TGTGCCAGCAGTAGGGACAGGGAAAGGGGGCAGTACTTC CASSRDRERGQYF TRBV2 - TRBJ2-7 TRBD1
TGCGCCAGCAGCTCGGCGGACAGGGCGGACGAAAAACTGTTTTTT CASSSADRADEKLFF TRBV5-1 - TRBJ1-4 TRBD1
TGCAGCGCTAAGGGACAGGGGGCGGATACCGGGGAGCTGTTTTTT CSAKGQGADTGELFF TRBV29-1 - TRBJ2-2 TRBD1
TGTGCCAGCAGCAAGGTCCGTGGGGCATCCTACGAGCAGTACTTC CASSKVRGASYEQYF TRBV4-2 - TRBJ2-7 -
TGTGCCATCAGTCCCACGGGGGGCAGGGATAAAGGAGATACGCAGTATTTT CAISPTGGRDKGDTQYF TRBV10-3 - TRBJ2-3 -